Given below is one T cell receptor beta chain in context. Participants were aged roughly 18 to 89 years from about 25 US areas. V shed 2 bases and J 6 bases; nucleotides not matched to a gene: 14. The germline CDR1 and CDR2 sequences are SGHTA and FQGTGA. This CDR3 region has 19 residues. This record comes from a study of blood T cell repertoires in COVID-19. In the study overall: Spain, Italy and the United States supplied samples that represented acute and convalescent COVID-19.

TCRdb keeps only in-frame clones here, not all; method: immunoSEQ multiplex PCR. The sample has some 300,000 clones; 88% are singletons. Sequencing was done on a sample of PBMCs or T cells enriched from blood (not recorded which). This sequence was found in an older woman in a cohort exposed to, infected with or recovered from COVID-19 (not recorded which). The V call is TRBV7-3, the J call TRBJ2-3; 13 bases fit TRBD2. The CDR3 nucleotides read TGTGCCAGCAGCTTACGACACCAACCGACTAGCGGGAGGTCGGATACGCAGTATTTT. Amino acid sequence: CASSLRHQPTSGRSDTQYF. The whole variable domain, filled in from reference TRBV7-3 and TRBJ2-3, reads GAGVSQTPSNKVTEKGKYVELRCDPISGHTALYWYRQSLGQGPEFLIYFQGTGAADDSGLPNDRFFAVRPEGSVSTLKIQRTERGDSAVYLCASSLRHQPTSGRSDTQYFGPGTRLTVL.